This entry lists 9 T cell receptor beta chains sequenced from one sample in a study of blood T cells in healthy people across ages. The second PCR ran about 6 to 11 cycles with a sample-barcoded 5' primer and J-beta primers. Each CDR3 protein is one row after TCRdb ran MiXCR on the 5' RACE reads. The profile covers about 1.4 million distinct CDR3 sequences, with around 59% appearing a single time and over 6.5% taken by the ten largest. Sequencing was performed on blood. These receptors all come from a man between 18 and 35 years old in good health.

The gene calls are TRBV4-1 and TRBJ2-1; D gene ambiguous. Trimming removed 0 bases at V and 5 bases at J, with 8 bases between. The germline V gene has CDR1 MGHRA and CDR2 YSYEKL. The CDR3 contains 14 residues. The DNA of the CDR3 is TGCGCCAGCAGCCAAGACCCTGGGAACAATGAGCAGTTCTTC. Its translation is CASSQDPGNNEQFF.

This clonotype was counted a few times. This chain uses TRBV6-2 or TRBV6-3 with TRBJ2-7, with D possibly being TRBD1 (6 bases). The germline gives CDR1 MNHEY, CDR2 SVGEGT. CDR3 size: 15 residues. Trimming removed 7 bases at V and 5 bases at J, with 21 bases between. The CDR3 here is CASTQLLDSSHEQYF. The DNA of the CDR3 is TGTGCCAGCACCCAACTCCTGGACAGTTCCCACGAGCAGTACTTC.

The chain recombines TRBV12-3 or TRBV12-4 with TRBJ2-7; 11 positions match TRBD2. The assigned J gene may be wrong: the sequence end matches TRBJ2-5 better. The CDR3 contains 16 residues. CDR3 sequence (DNA): TGTGCCAGCAGCCGCCCGGGGCTAGCGGGGGGCTTGACCCAGTACTTC. Translating gives CASSRPGLAGGLTQYF.

The chain is built from TRBV20-1 and TRBJ2-1; possible D gene TRBD2, 7 bases. CDR1 is DFQATT, CDR2 SNEGSKA, per germline (reference sequence). The V end lost 2 bases, the J end lost 6 bases, and 20 bases lay between the germline ends. The CDR3 is made up of 16 amino acids. CDR3 in amino acids: CSARIHRGGGTNEQFF. In nucleotides, the CDR3 is TGCAGTGCTAGAATCCATAGGGGAGGGGGGACCAATGAGCAGTTCTTC.

The table lists this clonotype with a few counts. J is TRBJ2-3 and V is TRBV29-1; 8 bases fit TRBD2. Germline CDR1 reads SQVTM; CDR2 reads ANQGSEA. V trimming: 7 bases; J trimming: 3 bases; junction bases outside the gene matches: 3. The CDR3 contains 12 residues. The CDR3 loop reads CSAGGATDTQYF. The CDR3 nucleotides read TGCAGCGCCGGGGGGGCTACAGATACGCAGTATTTT.

This clonotype showed up just a few times. The V gene is TRBV27, the J gene TRBJ1-4; D is ambiguous. The CDR3 is 16 residues long. Looked up from germline, CDR1 is MNHEY and CDR2 is SMNVEV (reference sequence). Deletions cut 0 bases from V and 2 bases from J, with 10 bases between. This chain's CDR3 is CASSLSRISTNEKLFF. In DNA form, the CDR3 reads TGTGCCAGCAGTTTATCGAGAATTTCTACTAATGAAAAACTGTTTTTT.

The chain couples TRBV3-1 to TRBJ2-3; the match to TRBD2 covers 8 bases. The CDR3 extends over 16 amino acids. The germline V gene has CDR1 LGHDT and CDR2 YNNKEL (reference sequence). V lost 4 bases, J lost 4 bases, and 10 bases stayed unmatched. The CDR3 sequence: CASSPQREFGADTQYF. CDR3 bases: TGTGCCAGCAGCCCCCAGCGGGAGTTTGGGGCAGATACGCAGTATTTT.

This chain joins TRBV7-2 and TRBJ2-4; 7 bases fit TRBD2. The DNA end is a closer match to TRBJ2-5, so the J assignment may be wrong. The CDR3 spans 17 residues. Germline V lookup: CDR1 SGHTA, CDR2 FQGNSA. DNA for the CDR3: TGTGCCAGCAGCTTAAAGGAGGCGGGGGTACCCCAAGAGACCCAGTACTTC. This sequence encodes CASSLKEAGVPQETQYF.

This clonotype showed up just a few times. The chain is built from TRBV27 and TRBJ2-7; TRBD2 aligns across 7 bases. Trimming at V came to 8 bases and at J to 2 bases, leaving 6 bases not matched to a gene. Germline V gene lookup returns CDR1 MNHEY and CDR2 SMNVEV (reference sequence). The CDR3 contains 13 residues. The CDR3 bases are TGTGCCAGCTGTCCTAGCGGACCCTACGAGCAGTACTTC. Encoded protein: CASCPSGPYEQYF.